This T cell receptor beta chain was identified in a study of blood T cell repertoires in COVID-19. Looking at the study overall: PBMCs, B-cell-depleted T cells, or T cells were the source of the cDNA or gDNA that made up the material.

Original analysis: Estimates of nucleated cell counts were drawn from the amplification of reference gene primers. The repertoire was sequenced with immunoSEQ multiplex PCR; TCRdb's copy has only in-frame clones and lacks some. D and trimming come from the DNA, and the V and J calls and clone size come from that table. This sample has around 270,000 clones; roughly 86% occur once, and the top ten carry over 7.5%. The CDR3 totals 14 residues. The germline V gene encodes CDR1 SGHRS and CDR2 YFSETQ. Trimming took off 4 bases at V and 1 base at J, with 12 bases between the two ends. The TCR was taken from a man aged 40-50 years who had recovered from COVID-19. V usage is TRBV5-1 and J usage is TRBJ2-7; perhaps TRBD2 as D (6 bases). Sequencing input: peripheral blood. The CDR3 reads CASSPSSGSYEQYF. The CDR3 DNA is TGCGCCAGCAGCCCTAGTAGCGGTTCCTACGAGCAGTACTTC.